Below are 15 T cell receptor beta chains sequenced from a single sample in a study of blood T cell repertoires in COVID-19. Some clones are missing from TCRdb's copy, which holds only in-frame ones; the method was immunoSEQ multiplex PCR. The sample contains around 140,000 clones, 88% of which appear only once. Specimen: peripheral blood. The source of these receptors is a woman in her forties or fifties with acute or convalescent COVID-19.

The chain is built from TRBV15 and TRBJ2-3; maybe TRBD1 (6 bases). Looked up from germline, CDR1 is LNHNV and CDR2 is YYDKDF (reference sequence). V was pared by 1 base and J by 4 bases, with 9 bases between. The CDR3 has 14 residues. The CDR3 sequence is CATSRVAGADTQYF. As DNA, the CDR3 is TGTGCCACCAGCAGAGTTGCAGGGGCAGATACGCAGTATTTT.

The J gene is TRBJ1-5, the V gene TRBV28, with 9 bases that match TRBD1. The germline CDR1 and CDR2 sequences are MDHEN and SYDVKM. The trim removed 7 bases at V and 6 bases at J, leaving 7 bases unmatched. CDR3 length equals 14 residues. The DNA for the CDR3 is TGTGCCAGCACCGCGACAGGGGGAGCTCAGCCCCAGCATTTT. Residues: CASTATGGAQPQHF.

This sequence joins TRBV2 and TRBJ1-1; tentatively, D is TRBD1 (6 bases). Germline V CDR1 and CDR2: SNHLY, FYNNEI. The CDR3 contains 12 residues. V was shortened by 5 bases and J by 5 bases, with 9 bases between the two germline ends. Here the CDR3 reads CASSLRGTEAFF. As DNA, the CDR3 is TGTGCCAGCAGTCTCAGGGGTACTGAAGCTTTCTTT.

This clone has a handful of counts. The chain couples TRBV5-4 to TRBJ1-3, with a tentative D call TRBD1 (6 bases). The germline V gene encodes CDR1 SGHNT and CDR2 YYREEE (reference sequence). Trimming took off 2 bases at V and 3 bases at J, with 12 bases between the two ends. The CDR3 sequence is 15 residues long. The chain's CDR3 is CASSLGGAGGNTIYF. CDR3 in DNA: TGTGCCAGCAGCTTAGGGGGGGCTGGTGGAAACACCATATATTTT.

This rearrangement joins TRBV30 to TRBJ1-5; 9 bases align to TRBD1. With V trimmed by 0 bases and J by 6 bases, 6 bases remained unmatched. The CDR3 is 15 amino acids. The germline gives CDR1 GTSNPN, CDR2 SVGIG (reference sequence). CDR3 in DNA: TGTGCCTGGAGTGTACGGGGACAGGGCTTTCAGCCCCAGCATTTT. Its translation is CAWSVRGQGFQPQHF.

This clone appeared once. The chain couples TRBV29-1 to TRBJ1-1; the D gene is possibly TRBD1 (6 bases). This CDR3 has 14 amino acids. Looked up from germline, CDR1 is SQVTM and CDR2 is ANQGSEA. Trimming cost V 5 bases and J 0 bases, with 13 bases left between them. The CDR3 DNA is TGCAGCGTTCATTCGGACAGCATGAACACTGAAGCTTTCTTT. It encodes CSVHSDSMNTEAFF.

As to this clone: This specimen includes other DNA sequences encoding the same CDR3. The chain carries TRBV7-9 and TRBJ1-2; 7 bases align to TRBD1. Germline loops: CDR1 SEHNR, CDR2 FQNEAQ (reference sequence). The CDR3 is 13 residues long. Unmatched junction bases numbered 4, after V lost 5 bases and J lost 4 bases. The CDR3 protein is CASSQGQPYGYTF. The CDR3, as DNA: TGTGCCAGCAGCCAGGGACAGCCCTATGGCTACACCTTC.

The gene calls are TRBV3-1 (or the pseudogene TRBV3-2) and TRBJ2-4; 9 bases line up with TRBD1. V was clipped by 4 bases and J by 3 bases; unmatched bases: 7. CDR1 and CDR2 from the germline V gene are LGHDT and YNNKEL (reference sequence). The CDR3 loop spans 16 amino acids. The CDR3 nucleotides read TGTGCCAGCAGCCCTTGGACAGGGGATGGCAAAAACATTCAGTACTTC. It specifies CASSPWTGDGKNIQYF.

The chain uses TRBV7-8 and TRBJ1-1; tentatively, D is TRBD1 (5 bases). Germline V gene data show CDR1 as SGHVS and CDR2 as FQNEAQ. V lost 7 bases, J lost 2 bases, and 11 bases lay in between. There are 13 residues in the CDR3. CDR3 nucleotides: TGTGCCAGCAACCTCAGGGTCAACACTGAAGCTTTCTTT. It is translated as CASNLRVNTEAFF.

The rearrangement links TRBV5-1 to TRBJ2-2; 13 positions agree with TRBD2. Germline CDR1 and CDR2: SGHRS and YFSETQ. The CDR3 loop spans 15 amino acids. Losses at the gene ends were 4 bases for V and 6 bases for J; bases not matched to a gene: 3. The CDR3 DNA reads TGCGCCAGCAGCGCGGGACTAGCGGGATCCGGGGAGCTGTTTTTT. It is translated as CASSAGLAGSGELFF.

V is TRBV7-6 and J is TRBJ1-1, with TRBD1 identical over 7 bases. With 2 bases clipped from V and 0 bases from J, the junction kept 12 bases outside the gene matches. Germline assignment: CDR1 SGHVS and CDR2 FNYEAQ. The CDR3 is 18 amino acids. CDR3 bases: TGTGCCAGCAGCTTATACGGGACAGAGATACGTATGAACACTGAAGCTTTCTTT. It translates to CASSLYGTEIRMNTEAFF.

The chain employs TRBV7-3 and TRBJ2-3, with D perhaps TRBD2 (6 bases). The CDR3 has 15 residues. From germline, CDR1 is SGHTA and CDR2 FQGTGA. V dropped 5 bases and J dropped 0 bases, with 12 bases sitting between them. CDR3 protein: CASSLDYTSTDTQYF. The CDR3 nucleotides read TGTGCCAGCAGCCTGGACTACACTAGCACAGATACGCAGTATTTT.

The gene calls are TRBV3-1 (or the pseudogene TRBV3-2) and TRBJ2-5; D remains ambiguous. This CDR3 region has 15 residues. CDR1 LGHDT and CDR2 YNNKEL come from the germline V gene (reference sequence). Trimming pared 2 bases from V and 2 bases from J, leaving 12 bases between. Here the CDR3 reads CASSQPTKWQETQYF. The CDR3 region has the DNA TGTGCCAGCAGCCAACCGACAAAGTGGCAAGAGACCCAGTACTTC.

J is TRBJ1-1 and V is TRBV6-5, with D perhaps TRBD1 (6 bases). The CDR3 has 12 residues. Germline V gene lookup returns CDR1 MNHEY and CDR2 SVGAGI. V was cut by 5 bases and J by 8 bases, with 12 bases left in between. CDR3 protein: CASSTPGTEAFF. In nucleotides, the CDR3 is TGTGCCAGCAGTACACCCGGGACAGAAGCTTTCTTT.

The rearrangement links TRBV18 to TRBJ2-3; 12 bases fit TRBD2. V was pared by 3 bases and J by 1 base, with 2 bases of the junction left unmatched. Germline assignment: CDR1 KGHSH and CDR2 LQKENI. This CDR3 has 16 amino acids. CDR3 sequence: CASSPRTSGGTDTQYF. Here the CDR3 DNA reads TGTGCCAGCTCACCCCGGACTAGCGGGGGCACAGATACGCAGTATTTT.